This T cell receptor beta chain was recorded in a study of cytomegalovirus exposure and HLA in healthy donors. Study conclusions and caveats: A previous analysis found most TCR beta V segments productive roughly 87% or roughly 30% of the time. The majority of TCR sequences were rare, yet some public TCRs appeared in many donors. The authors confirmed in vitro that three CMV-associated chains were specific for CMV antigens. Researchers catalogued some 160 TCR beta chains as cytomegalovirus-associated.

Both 60 Vbeta primers and 13 Jbeta primers went into the PCR. Method: immunoSEQ multiplex PCR; TCRdb's copy keeps in-frame clones and lacks some. The sample consists of over 90,000 clones, 65% to 85% of them appearing once. Regarding this clone: Its antigen is undetermined.

The CDR3 consists of 15 residues. Germline lookup yields CDR1 WSHSY and CDR2 SAAADI. With 3 bases clipped from V and 0 bases from J, the junction kept 3 bases outside the gene matches. The TCR sequence derives from a man in his forties in good health and CMV-seropositive. J is TRBJ2-3 and V is TRBV10-2; 7 bases line up with TRBD1. Sequenced input: PBMCs. The CDR3 DNA follows: TGCGCCAGCAGTGATCAGGGGGAGAGCACAGATACGCAGTATTTT. Translation gives CASSDQGESTDTQYF.